The 19 T cell receptor beta chains reported below all come from one sample, sequenced in a study of blood T cell repertoires in COVID-19. The repertoire was sequenced with immunoSEQ multiplex PCR; TCRdb's copy has only in-frame clones and lacks some. This sample has roughly 150,000 clones; 79% occur once, and the top ten carry around a fifth. The sample was PBMCs or T cells enriched from blood (not recorded which). The receptors shown here come from a woman aged 70 to 79 in a cohort exposed to, infected with or recovered from COVID-19 (not recorded which).

This clone was picked up a small number of times. The rearrangement uses TRBV6-9 and TRBJ1-4, with TRBD1 matching 8 bases. CDR1 MNHGY and CDR2 SVAAGI come from the germline V gene. J lost 6 bases, V lost 9 bases, and 9 bases had no gene match. This CDR3 region has 14 residues. CDR3 sequence: CASEDREEDEKLFF. In DNA form, the CDR3 reads TGTGCCAGTGAGGACAGGGAAGAGGATGAAAAACTGTTTTTT.

The chain links TRBV5-4 to TRBJ2-3, with 7 positions matching TRBD1. Germline-derived CDR1 and CDR2 are SGHNT and YYREEE (reference sequence). The CDR3 length is 13 residues. With 3 bases clipped from V and 5 bases from J, the junction kept 3 bases outside the gene matches. The CDR3 sequence is CASSWDSGDTQYF. As DNA, the CDR3 is TGTGCCAGCAGCTGGGACAGTGGAGATACGCAGTATTTT.

The V gene is TRBV9, the J gene TRBJ2-3, with 10 bases aligning to TRBD2. V was clipped by 3 bases and J by 2 bases; unmatched bases: 3. This CDR3 has 15 residues. Germline-derived CDR1 and CDR2 are SGDLS and YYNGEE. CDR3 in amino acids: CASSATSGLTDTQYF. The CDR3 DNA reads as TGTGCCAGCAGCGCGACTAGCGGGCTCACAGATACGCAGTATTTT.

This chain links TRBV14 with TRBJ2-7; weak D call: TRBD2 (6 bases). V lost 8 bases to trimming and J lost 8 bases, with 13 bases between them. Germline CDR1 reads SGHDN; CDR2 reads FVKESK. This CDR3 region has 11 residues. The CDR3 DNA sequence: TGTGCCAGCGGTGGCGGGATCCAGCAGTACTTC. It translates to CASGGGIQQYF.

Of note for this clone: One junction end disagrees with the germline gene, perhaps due to a read error. The V and J genes are TRBV7-7 and TRBJ1-5; D might be TRBD1 (6 bases). This CDR3 comprises 19 residues. Germline loops: CDR1 SSHAT, CDR2 FNYEAQ (reference sequence). CDR3 sequence reads: CASSLGRRQGLNSNQPQHF. The CDR3 bases are TGTGCTAGCAGCTTAGGCCGAAGGCAGGGGTTGAATAGCAATCAGCCCCAGCATTTT.

Details on this clone: A much larger clonotype is one base distant, so this may be a read error. The rearrangement links TRBV9 to TRBJ2-1; 10 bases align to TRBD2. CDR1 SGDLS and CDR2 YYNGEE come from the germline V gene. Unmatched junction bases numbered 2, after V lost 4 bases and J lost 4 bases. The CDR3 sequence is 14 residues long. This CDR3 is CASSKTSGYNEQFF. For the CDR3, the DNA is TGTGCCAGCAGCAAGACTAGCGGGTACAATGAGCAGTTCTTC.

The chain links TRBV2 to TRBJ2-1; 14 positions match TRBD2. V lost 7 bases and J lost 4; bases outside the gene matches: 9. CDR3 length equals 17 residues. Germline V gene lookup returns CDR1 SNHLY and CDR2 FYNNEI. The CDR3 DNA sequence: TGTGCCAGCACGGGACTAGCGGGAGTCAATTTATACAATGAGCAGTTCTTC. It specifies CASTGLAGVNLYNEQFF.

This sequence joins TRBV27 and TRBJ2-2; possibly TRBD1 for D (5 bases). Looked up from germline, CDR1 is MNHEY and CDR2 is SMNVEV (reference sequence). V lost 5 bases, J lost 3 bases, and 13 bases lay in between. The CDR3 has 15 residues. The CDR3 bases are TGTGCCAGCAGTCCCGCGGACATCTACACCGGGGAGCTGTTTTTT. Translation: CASSPADIYTGELFF.

The CDR3, as DNA: TGTGCCAGCGGAACCCAAGGACTAGCGGGAGATACGCAGTATTTT. It encodes CASGTQGLAGDTQYF. The chain employs TRBV11-3 and TRBJ2-3; 11 bases are shared with TRBD2. J lost 5 bases, V lost 8 bases, and 9 bases had no gene match. Per germline, CDR1 SGHNT and CDR2 YENEEA. The CDR3 runs to 15 residues.

The chain uses TRBV5-1 and TRBJ2-7; the match to TRBD2 covers 10 bases. Unmatched junction bases numbered 7, after V lost 5 bases and J lost 2 bases. Germline V gene sequence: CDR1 SGHRS, CDR2 YFSETQ. This CDR3 region has 15 residues. The CDR3 DNA reads as TGCGCCAGCAGGCCTCTAGCGGGAGCTCCCTACGAGCAGTACTTC. This sequence encodes CASRPLAGAPYEQYF.

V is TRBV2 and J is TRBJ1-4, with D tentatively TRBD1 (6 bases). The CDR3 sequence is 15 residues long. Germline V gene sequence: CDR1 SNHLY, CDR2 FYNNEI. Between the trimmed V and J ends, which lost 6 bases and 4 bases, there was a span of 15 bases. CDR3 residues: CASRTQTGFNEKLFF. The CDR3 bases are TGTGCCAGCAGGACCCAGACAGGTTTTAATGAAAAACTGTTTTTT. The full variable domain, its missing parts supplied by reference TRBV2 and TRBJ1-4, is EPEVTQTPSHQVTQMGQEVILRCVPISNHLYFYWYRQILGQKVEFLVSFYNNEISEKSEIFDDQFSVERPDGSNFTLKIRSTKLEDSAMYFCASRTQTGFNEKLFFGSGTQLSVL.

This chain links TRBV28 with TRBJ1-5; possibly TRBD1 for D (5 bases). Germline loops: CDR1 MDHEN, CDR2 SYDVKM. The length of the CDR3 is 13 residues. Deletions cut 11 bases from V and 2 bases from J, with 13 bases between. The CDR3 loop is CAGGRGGNQPQHF. The CDR3 DNA is TGTGCCGGAGGGAGGGGAGGCAATCAGCCCCAGCATTTT.

The rearrangement joins TRBV28 to TRBJ1-2, with D uncertain. V lost 7 bases to trimming and J lost 4 bases, with 10 bases between them. CDR3 length: 12 amino acids. CDR1 and CDR2 from the germline V gene are MDHEN and SYDVKM. In DNA, the CDR3 is TGTGCCAGCAAAGGGAGCACCTATGGCTACACCTTC. Its translation is CASKGSTYGYTF.

This rearrangement joins TRBV7-3 to TRBJ2-1, with D tentatively TRBD1 (6 bases). Germline CDR1 and CDR2: SGHTA and FQGTGA. This CDR3 contains 15 residues. The V gene lost 5 bases and the J gene lost 4 bases, with 15 bases spanning the gap. The CDR3 loop reads CASSPDSHNYNEQFF. For the CDR3, the DNA is TGTGCCAGCAGCCCGGACAGTCACAATTACAATGAGCAGTTCTTC.

J is TRBJ1-2 and V is TRBV28, with 9 nucleotides matching TRBD1. Germline V CDR1 and CDR2: MDHEN, SYDVKM. CDR3 size: 13 residues. J was trimmed by 6 bases and V by 3 bases; bases with no gene match: 2. This CDR3 is CASSLGQGDGYTF. Here the CDR3 DNA reads TGTGCCAGCAGTTTGGGACAGGGCGATGGCTACACCTTC.

V is TRBV2 and J is TRBJ2-5; 7 nucleotides align to TRBD1. Germline V gene lookup returns CDR1 SNHLY and CDR2 FYNNEI. This CDR3 is built from 14 residues. V lost 7 bases to trimming and J lost 3 bases; unmatched junction nucleotides: 8. CDR3 sequence (DNA): TGTGCCAGCAAGTGGGACAGCACCGAAGAGACCCAGTACTTC. This encodes CASKWDSTEETQYF.

The chain is built from TRBV6-5 and TRBJ1-5; tentative D call: TRBD1 (5 bases). Germline assignment: CDR1 MNHEY and CDR2 SVGAGI. V was clipped by 5 bases and J by 6 bases, with 11 bases between them. The CDR3 consists of 13 residues. Here the CDR3 DNA reads TGTGCCAGCAGTCGAAGGGGCGGTCAGCCCCAGCATTTT. Translating it yields CASSRRGGQPQHF.

This clone was detected only once. CDR3 amino acids: CASSPTTSLYGYTF. The CDR3 DNA reads as TGTGCCAGCTCACCGACGACAAGCCTCTATGGCTACACCTTC. The V gene is TRBV18, the J gene TRBJ1-2; D is ambiguous. Germline V lookup: CDR1 KGHSH, CDR2 LQKENI. This CDR3 spans 14 amino acids. The ends were cut back, 3 bases at V and 4 bases at J, with 12 bases in the middle.

The chain couples TRBV11-2 to TRBJ2-7; 15 bases map to TRBD2. The germline V gene has CDR1 SGHAT and CDR2 FQNNGV. The CDR3 contains 15 residues. J lost 4 bases, V lost 6 bases, and 4 bases had no gene match. CDR3 DNA: TGTGCCAGCAGTTCAGGACTAGCGGGAGGGTACGAGCAGTACTTC. It codes for CASSSGLAGGYEQYF.